The 8 T cell receptor beta chains below come from one sample, sequenced in a study of blood T cell repertoires in COVID-19. The assay was immunoSEQ multiplex PCR, and TCRdb's table has in-frame clones only and misses some. The data hold 250,000 to 350,000 clones, with roughly 90% observed a single time. Sequencing was performed on peripheral blood. The receptors derive from a man aged 18-30 years with active or convalescent COVID-19.

Only one count was recorded for this clone. V gene TRBV2 combines with J gene TRBJ2-3, with 7 bases lining up with TRBD2. Germline CDR1 is SNHLY and CDR2 is FYNNEI. J lost 2 bases, V lost 2 bases, and 16 bases had no gene match. The CDR3 runs 19 residues. The CDR3 bases are TGTGCCAGCAGTGAATGGGGACTACCCATGCGGACAAACACAGATACGCAGTATTTT. Translated: CASSEWGLPMRTNTDTQYF.

The chain links TRBV7-2 to TRBJ2-2; a weak D match, TRBD2 (5 bases). CDR1 is SGHTA and CDR2 is FQGNSA in the germline V gene. Trimming shortened V by 1 base and J by 5 bases, and 11 bases separated the two germline ends. The CDR3 contains 15 residues. The CDR3 sequence is CASSLVSTGTGELFF. The CDR3 bases are TGTGCCAGCAGCTTAGTGTCAACGGGGACCGGGGAGCTGTTTTTT.

CDR3 protein: CSVSSGGAGNIQYF. Written as DNA, the CDR3 is TGCAGCGTTTCTAGCGGGGGGGCGGGAAACATTCAGTACTTC. This sequence joins TRBV29-1 and TRBJ2-4, with TRBD2 identical over 12 bases. Trimming removed 5 bases from V and 6 bases from J; junction bases left unmatched: 5. From germline, CDR1 is SQVTM and CDR2 ANQGSEA. The CDR3 extends over 14 amino acids.

This sequence joins TRBV7-3 and TRBJ1-1; D uncertain. This CDR3 is 15 amino acids long. V gave up 1 base and J gave up 1 base, with 10 bases separating them. CDR1 is SGHTA and CDR2 is FQGTGA in the germline V gene. In nucleotides, the CDR3 is TGTGCCAGCAGCTTAATAGGGAGCCAGAACACTGAAGCTTTCTTT. Translation: CASSLIGSQNTEAFF.

The chain recombines TRBV27 with TRBJ1-2, with 7 bases fitting TRBD1. Trimming took 1 base from V and 4 from J; bases not matched to a gene: 12. Germline V gene sequence: CDR1 MNHEY, CDR2 SMNVEV (reference sequence). This CDR3 is built from 17 residues. The CDR3 is CASSLYPTDRVGYGYTF. CDR3 in DNA: TGTGCCAGCAGTTTATATCCCACCGACAGGGTAGGCTATGGCTACACCTTC.

This chain connects TRBV12-3 or TRBV12-4 to TRBJ1-2; D not certain. The CDR3 spans 11 residues. Trimming removed 10 bases from V and 1 base from J, with 7 bases in between. DNA for the CDR3: TGTGCCATACAGCTTAACTATGGCTACACCTTC. Translating it yields CAIQLNYGYTF.

V is TRBV5-1 and J is TRBJ1-1, with 10 bases fitting TRBD1. The CDR3 sequence is 18 residues long. With 3 bases clipped from V and 5 bases from J, the junction kept 16 bases outside the gene matches. Germline CDR1 SGHRS, CDR2 YFSETQ. CDR3 loop: CASSYPNSGTGDGTEAFF. The DNA of the CDR3 is TGCGCCAGCAGCTACCCAAACTCCGGGACAGGGGACGGAACTGAAGCTTTCTTT. Filled out from reference TRBV5-1 and TRBJ1-1, the complete variable domain reads KAGVTQTPRYLIKTRGQQVTLSCSPISGHRSVSWYQQTPGQGLQFLFEYFSETQRNKGNFPGRFSGRQFSNSRSEMNVSTLELGDSALYLCASSYPNSGTGDGTEAFFGQGTRLTVV.

This clone appeared many times. The chain couples TRBV29-1 to TRBJ1-2; D possibly corresponds to TRBD1 (5 bases). The V and J ends lost 7 bases and 10 bases respectively, with 16 bases between them. The germline CDR1 and CDR2 sequences are SQVTM and ANQGSEA. This CDR3 is built from 11 residues. The CDR3: CSGKEQGHYTF. DNA for the CDR3: TGCAGCGGAAAGGAGCAGGGTCACTACACCTTC.